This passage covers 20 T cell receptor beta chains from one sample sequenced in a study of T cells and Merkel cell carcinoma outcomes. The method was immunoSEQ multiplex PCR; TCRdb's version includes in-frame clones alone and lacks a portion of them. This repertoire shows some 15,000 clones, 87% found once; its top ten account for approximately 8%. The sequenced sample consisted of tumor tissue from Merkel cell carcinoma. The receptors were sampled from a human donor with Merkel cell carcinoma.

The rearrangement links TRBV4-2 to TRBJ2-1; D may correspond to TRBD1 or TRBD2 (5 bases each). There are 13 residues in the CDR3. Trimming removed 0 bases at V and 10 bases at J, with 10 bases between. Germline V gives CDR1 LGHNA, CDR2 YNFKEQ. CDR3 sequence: CASSQETGAEQFF. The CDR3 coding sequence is TGTGCCAGCAGCCAAGAAACCGGGGCAGAGCAGTTCTTC.

This CDR3 reads CASITGQGTDTQYF. In DNA, the CDR3 is TGTGCCAGCATCACTGGACAGGGCACAGATACGCAGTATTTT. The chain employs TRBV28 and TRBJ2-3; the match to TRBD1 covers 7 bases. After removal of 7 bases from V and 1 base from J, the junction contained 5 bases not matched to a gene. This CDR3 comprises 14 residues. Germline-derived CDR1 and CDR2 are MDHEN and SYDVKM.

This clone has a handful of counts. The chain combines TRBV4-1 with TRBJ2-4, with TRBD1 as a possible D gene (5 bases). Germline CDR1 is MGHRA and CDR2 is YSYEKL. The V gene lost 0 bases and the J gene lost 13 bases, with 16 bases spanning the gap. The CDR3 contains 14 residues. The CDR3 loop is CASSQEVPTVTQYF. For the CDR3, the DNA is TGCGCCAGCAGCCAAGAAGTCCCGACAGTAACACAGTACTTC.

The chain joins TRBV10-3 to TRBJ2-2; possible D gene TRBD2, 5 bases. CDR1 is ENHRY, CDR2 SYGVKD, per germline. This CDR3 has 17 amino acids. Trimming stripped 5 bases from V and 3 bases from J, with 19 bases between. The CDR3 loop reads CAISQTEDFKDTGELFF. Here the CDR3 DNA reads TGTGCCATCAGTCAGACCGAGGACTTCAAGGACACCGGGGAGCTGTTTTTT.

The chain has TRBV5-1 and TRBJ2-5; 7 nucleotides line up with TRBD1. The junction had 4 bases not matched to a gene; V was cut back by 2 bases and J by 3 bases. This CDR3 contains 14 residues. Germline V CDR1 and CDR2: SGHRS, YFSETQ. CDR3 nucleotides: TGCGCCAGCAGCTTACAGGGGCAAAAAGAGACCCAGTACTTC. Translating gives CASSLQGQKETQYF.

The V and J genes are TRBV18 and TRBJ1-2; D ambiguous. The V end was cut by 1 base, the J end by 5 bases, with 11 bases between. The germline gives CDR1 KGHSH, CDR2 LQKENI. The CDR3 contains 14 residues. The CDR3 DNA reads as TGTGCCAGCTCACCACGATACTGGGAGTATGGCTACACCTTC. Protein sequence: CASSPRYWEYGYTF. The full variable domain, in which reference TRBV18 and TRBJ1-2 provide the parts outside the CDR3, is NAGVMQNPRHLVRRRGQEARLRCSPMKGHSHVYWYRQLPEEGLKFMVYLQKENIIDESGMPKERFSAEFPKEGPSILRIQQVVRGDSAAYFCASSPRYWEYGYTFGSGTRLTVV.

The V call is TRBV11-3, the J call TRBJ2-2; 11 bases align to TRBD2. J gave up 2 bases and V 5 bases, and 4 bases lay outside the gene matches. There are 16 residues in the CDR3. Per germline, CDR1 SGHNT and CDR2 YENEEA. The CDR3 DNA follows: TGTGCCAGCAGCACAGGGACTAGCGGTAACACCGGGGAGCTGTTTTTT. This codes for CASSTGTSGNTGELFF.

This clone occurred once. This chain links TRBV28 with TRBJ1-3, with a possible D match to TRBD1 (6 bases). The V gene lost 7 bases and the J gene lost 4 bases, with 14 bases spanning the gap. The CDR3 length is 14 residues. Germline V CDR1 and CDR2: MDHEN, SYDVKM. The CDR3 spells CASIPSGAGNTIYF. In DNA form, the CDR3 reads TGTGCCAGCATTCCCTCAGGGGCCGGAAACACCATATATTTT.

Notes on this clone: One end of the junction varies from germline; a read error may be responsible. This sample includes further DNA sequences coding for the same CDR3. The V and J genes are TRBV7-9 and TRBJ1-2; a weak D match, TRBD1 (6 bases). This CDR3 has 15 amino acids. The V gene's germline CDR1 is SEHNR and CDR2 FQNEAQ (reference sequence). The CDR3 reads CASSTSWDMNYGYTF. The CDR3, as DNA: TGTGCCAGCAGCACGTCTTGGGACATGAACTATGGTTACACCTTC.

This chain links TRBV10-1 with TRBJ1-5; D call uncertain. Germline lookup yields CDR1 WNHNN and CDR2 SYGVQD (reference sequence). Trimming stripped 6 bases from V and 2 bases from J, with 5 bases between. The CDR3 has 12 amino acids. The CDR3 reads CASSHGNQPQHF. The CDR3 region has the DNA TGCGCCAGCAGCCACGGCAATCAGCCCCAGCATTTT.

This chain's CDR3 is CASSQRELQPQHF. The CDR3 region has the DNA TGCGCCAGCAGCCAACGGGAACTTCAGCCCCAGCATTTT. The chain joins TRBV4-1 to TRBJ1-5; the D is unclear. V was shortened by 2 bases and J by 6 bases, with 8 bases between the two germline ends. Germline V gene data show CDR1 as MGHRA and CDR2 as YSYEKL. The CDR3 runs 13 residues.

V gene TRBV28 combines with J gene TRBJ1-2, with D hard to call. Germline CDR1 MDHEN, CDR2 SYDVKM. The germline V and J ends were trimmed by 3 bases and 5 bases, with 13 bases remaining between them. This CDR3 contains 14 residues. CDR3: CASSLGGLTYGYTF. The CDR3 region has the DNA TGTGCCAGCAGTTTGGGAGGGTTAACGTATGGCTACACCTTC.

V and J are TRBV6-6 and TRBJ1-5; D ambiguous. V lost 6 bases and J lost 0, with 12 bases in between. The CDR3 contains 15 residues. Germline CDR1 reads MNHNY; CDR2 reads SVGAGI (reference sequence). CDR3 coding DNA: TGTGCCAGCAGAAGGGCAGGTAATAGCAATCAGCCCCAGCATTTT. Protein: CASRRAGNSNQPQHF.

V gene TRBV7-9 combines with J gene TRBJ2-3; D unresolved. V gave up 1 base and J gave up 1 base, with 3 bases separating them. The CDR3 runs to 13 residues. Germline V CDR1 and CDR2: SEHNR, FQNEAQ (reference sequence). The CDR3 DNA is TGTGCCAGCAGCTTAGTAGGCACAGATACGCAGTATTTT. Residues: CASSLVGTDTQYF.

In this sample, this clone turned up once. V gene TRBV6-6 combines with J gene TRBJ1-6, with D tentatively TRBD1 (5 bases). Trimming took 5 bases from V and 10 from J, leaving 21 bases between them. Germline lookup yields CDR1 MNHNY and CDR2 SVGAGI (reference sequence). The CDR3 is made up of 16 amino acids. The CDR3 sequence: CASSSPDGGVGSPLHF. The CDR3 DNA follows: TGTGCCAGCAGTAGCCCGGATGGGGGGGTCGGCTCACCCCTCCACTTT.

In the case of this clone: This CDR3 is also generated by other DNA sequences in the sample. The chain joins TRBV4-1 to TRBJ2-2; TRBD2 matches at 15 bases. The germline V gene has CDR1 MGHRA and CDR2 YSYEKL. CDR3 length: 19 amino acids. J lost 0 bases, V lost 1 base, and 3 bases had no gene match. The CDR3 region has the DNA TGCGCCAGCAGCCAAGCGGGACTAGCGGGAGGAGCGAACACCGGGGAGCTGTTTTTT. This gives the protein CASSQAGLAGGANTGELFF.

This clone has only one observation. The CDR3 loop reads CASSDFSTPRDYYGYTF. The DNA for the CDR3 is TGTGCCAGCAGCGATTTTAGCACTCCCAGGGATTACTATGGCTACACCTTC. This rearrangement joins TRBV11-3 to TRBJ1-2; weak D call: TRBD1 (5 bases). Germline V gene lookup returns CDR1 SGHNT and CDR2 YENEEA. The ends were cut back, 5 bases at V and 3 bases at J, with 22 bases in the middle. The CDR3 consists of 17 residues.

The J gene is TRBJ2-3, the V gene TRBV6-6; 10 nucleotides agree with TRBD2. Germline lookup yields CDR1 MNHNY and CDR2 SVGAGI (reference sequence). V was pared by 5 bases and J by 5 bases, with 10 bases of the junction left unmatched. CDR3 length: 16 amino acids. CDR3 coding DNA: TGTGCCAGCAGTGGGGGCAGCGGGGGGGCCGTAGATACGCAGTATTTT. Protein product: CASSGGSGGAVDTQYF.

The CDR3, as DNA: TGTGCCAGCAGCTCCCCCCAGGGACAGGATAGCACAGATACGCAGTATTTT. This sequence encodes CASSSPQGQDSTDTQYF. The V and J genes are TRBV7-6 and TRBJ2-3, with 8 bases matching TRBD1. This CDR3 spans 17 amino acids. The germline CDR1 and CDR2 sequences are SGHVS and FNYEAQ. The trim removed 4 bases at V and 0 bases at J, leaving 9 bases unmatched.

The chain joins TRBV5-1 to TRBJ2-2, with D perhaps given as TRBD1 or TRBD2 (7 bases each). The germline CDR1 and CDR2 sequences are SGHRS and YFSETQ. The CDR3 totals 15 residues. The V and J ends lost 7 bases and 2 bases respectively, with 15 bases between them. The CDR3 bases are TGCGCCAGCGGGGGGGGGACAGTCAACACCGGGGAGCTGTTTTTT. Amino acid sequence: CASGGGTVNTGELFF.